The clone carrying this T cell receptor beta chain was seen ten or more times. Its target is not known. Regarding time point: patch test 1, 2 weeks after DPC sensitization. The treatment was: therapeutic diphenylcyclopropenone sensitization with weekly scalp DPC. In the authors' methods: A per-sample median of approximately 100,000 TCRs was observed, with a range of 23,224 to 690,600. TCRdb used MiXCR to reprocess the RACE reads, holding one entry per CDR3 protein. The V and J calls and clone size come from TCRdb's table, not from the authors' own analysis. Of roughly 360,000 distinct CDR3 sequences listed, approximately 5.1% are singletons. This record belongs to a study of human T cells and chemical hapten exposure. Study findings and constraints: Significantly greater numbers of large CDR3 similarity clusters came from expanded TCRs than from controls.

The V end was cut by 4 bases, the J end by 2 bases, with 12 bases between. This CDR3 region has 15 residues. The germline V gene encodes CDR1 MDHEN and CDR2 SYDVKM. This clonotype was sampled from a woman aged 45-65 years with alopecia areata. Some clones in this sample may be carry-over from other donors' samples. The sequenced sample was whole blood, obtained in connection with sensitization to the hapten diphenylcyclopropenone (DPC). The V call is TRBV28, the J call TRBJ1-5; D is uncertain. CDR3 loop: CASSYPGSGNQPQHF. CDR3 in DNA: TGTGCCAGCAGTTATCCGGGATCGGGCAATCAGCCCCAGCATTTT.